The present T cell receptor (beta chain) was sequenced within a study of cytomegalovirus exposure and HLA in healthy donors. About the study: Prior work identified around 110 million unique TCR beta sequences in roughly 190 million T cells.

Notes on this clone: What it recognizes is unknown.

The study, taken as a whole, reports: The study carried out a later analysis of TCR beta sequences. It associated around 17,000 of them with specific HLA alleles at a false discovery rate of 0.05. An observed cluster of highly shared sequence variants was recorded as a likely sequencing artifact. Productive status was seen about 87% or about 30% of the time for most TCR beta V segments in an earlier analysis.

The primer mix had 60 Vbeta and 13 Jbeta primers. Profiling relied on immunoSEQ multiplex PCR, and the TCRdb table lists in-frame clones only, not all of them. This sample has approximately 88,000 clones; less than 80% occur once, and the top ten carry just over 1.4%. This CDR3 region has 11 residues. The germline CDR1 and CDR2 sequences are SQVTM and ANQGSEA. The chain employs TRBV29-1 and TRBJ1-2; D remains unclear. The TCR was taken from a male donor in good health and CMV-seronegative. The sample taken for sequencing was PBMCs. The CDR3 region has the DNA TGCAGTGACTACAAGGACTATGGCTACACCTTC. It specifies CSDYKDYGYTF.